This is a list of T cell receptor beta chains from one sample in a study of cytomegalovirus exposure and HLA in healthy donors. Using immunoSEQ multiplex PCR, the repertoire was profiled, and TCRdb retains in-frame clones only, with some absent. The table shows 180,000 or so clones, with more than 75% occurring only once. The sequencing input was PBMCs. The receptors stem from a woman in her 30s in good health and CMV-seropositive. The CDR3 runs from the conserved cysteine through the conserved F or W. Fields, in order: D gene, CDR3 length, clone size, J gene, V gene, CDR3 protein, CDR3 DNA. A D gene is named only where the DNA matches it firmly. Size values are once, few and many counts, or a class for expanded clones, and some rows have none.

d_call: NA; cdr3_length: 12; clone_size: NA; j_call: TRBJ2-2; v_call: TRBV12-5; cdr3_aa: CASGFAGGELFF; cdr3_nt: TGTGCTAGTGGTTTTGCCGGCGGGGAGCTGTTTTTT
d_call: NA; cdr3_length: 14; clone_size: few; j_call: TRBJ2-3; v_call: TRBV6-5; cdr3_aa: CASKAAGITDTQYF; cdr3_nt: TGTGCCAGCAAGGCAGCGGGCATCACAGATACGCAGTATTTT
d_call: TRBD1; cdr3_length: 17; clone_size: NA; j_call: TRBJ1-2; v_call: TRBV28; cdr3_aa: CASSLLDPGQGEDGYTF; cdr3_nt: TGTGCCAGCAGTTTATTGGATCCGGGACAGGGGGAAGATGGCTACACCTTC
d_call: NA; cdr3_length: 15; clone_size: NA; j_call: TRBJ2-1; v_call: TRBV28; cdr3_aa: CASSSQTEGYNEQFF; cdr3_nt: TGTGCCAGCAGTTCACAGACAGAAGGCTACAATGAGCAGTTCTTC
d_call: NA; cdr3_length: 14; clone_size: NA; j_call: TRBJ2-2; v_call: TRBV5-1; cdr3_aa: CASSLGGGTGELFF; cdr3_nt: TGCGCCAGCAGCTTGGGGGGCGGTACCGGGGAGCTGTTTTTT
d_call: NA; cdr3_length: 16; clone_size: NA; j_call: TRBJ2-2; v_call: TRBV10-3; cdr3_aa: CAISESNTGMSGELFF; cdr3_nt: TGTGCCATCAGTGAGTCGAATACAGGGATGTCCGGGGAGCTGTTTTTT
d_call: NA; cdr3_length: 16; clone_size: NA; j_call: TRBJ2-1; v_call: TRBV11-2; cdr3_aa: CASTPGGGVRRNEQFF; cdr3_nt: TGTGCCAGCACCCCGGGGGGCGGGGTAAGAAGGAATGAGCAGTTCTTC
d_call: NA; cdr3_length: 13; clone_size: NA; j_call: TRBJ1-2; v_call: TRBV18; cdr3_aa: CASSPDGVYGYTF; cdr3_nt: TGTGCCAGCTCCCCGGACGGGGTCTATGGCTACACCTTC
d_call: NA; cdr3_length: 14; clone_size: NA; j_call: TRBJ1-2; v_call: TRBV6-5; cdr3_aa: CASSYSARARGYTF; cdr3_nt: TGTGCCAGCAGTTACTCGGCCAGGGCCCGTGGCTACACCTTC
d_call: TRBD1; cdr3_length: 13; clone_size: NA; j_call: TRBJ2-7; v_call: TRBV11-3; cdr3_aa: CASSFLTGDEQYF; cdr3_nt: TGTGCCAGCAGCTTCCTCACAGGGGACGAGCAGTACTTC
d_call: TRBD2; cdr3_length: 13; clone_size: NA; j_call: TRBJ2-7; v_call: TRBV29-1; cdr3_aa: CSVGGGMGGEQYF; cdr3_nt: TGCAGCGTTGGAGGCGGAATGGGGGGGGAGCAGTACTTC
d_call: TRBD2; cdr3_length: 16; clone_size: NA; j_call: TRBJ2-7; v_call: TRBV4-3; cdr3_aa: CASSPSVGLAIPEQYF; cdr3_nt: TGCGCCAGCAGCCCATCCGTTGGACTAGCAATCCCCGAGCAGTACTTC
d_call: NA; cdr3_length: 20; clone_size: NA; j_call: TRBJ2-1; v_call: TRBV28; cdr3_aa: CASSFPGLIRGPSSYNEQFF; cdr3_nt: TGTGCCAGCAGCTTTCCTGGCTTAATCAGGGGCCCCAGCTCCTACAATGAGCAGTTCTTC
d_call: NA; cdr3_length: 13; clone_size: NA; j_call: TRBJ2-2; v_call: TRBV14; cdr3_aa: CASSQERPGELFF; cdr3_nt: TGTGCCAGCAGCCAAGAGAGGCCCGGGGAGCTGTTTTTT
d_call: TRBD1; cdr3_length: 15; clone_size: once; j_call: TRBJ2-7; v_call: TRBV4-2; cdr3_aa: CASSQDPGTGREQYF; cdr3_nt: TGTGCCAGCAGCCAAGACCCCGGGACAGGCCGCGAGCAGTACTTC
d_call: NA; cdr3_length: 13; clone_size: NA; j_call: TRBJ2-5; v_call: TRBV28; cdr3_aa: CASSATGRETQYF; cdr3_nt: TGTGCCAGCAGCGCGACTGGTCGGGAGACCCAGTACTTC
d_call: TRBD1; cdr3_length: 17; clone_size: few; j_call: TRBJ1-4; v_call: TRBV27; cdr3_aa: CASAPGRQGRANEKLFF; cdr3_nt: TGTGCCAGCGCGCCCGGGAGACAGGGTCGAGCTAATGAAAAACTGTTTTTT
d_call: NA; cdr3_length: 14; clone_size: once; j_call: TRBJ1-5; v_call: TRBV2; cdr3_aa: CASSESRANQPQHF; cdr3_nt: TGTGCCAGCAGTGAATCAAGAGCCAATCAGCCCCAGCATTTT
d_call: NA; cdr3_length: 16; clone_size: few; j_call: TRBJ1-6; v_call: TRBV7-8; cdr3_aa: CASSQRDNSYNSPLHF; cdr3_nt: TGTGCCAGCAGTCAAAGGGACAACTCCTATAATTCACCCCTCCACTTT
d_call: TRBD1; cdr3_length: 15; clone_size: few; j_call: TRBJ1-5; v_call: TRBV7-8; cdr3_aa: CASSLTAGQGQPQHF; cdr3_nt: TGTGCCAGCAGCCTAACCGCGGGACAGGGTCAGCCCCAGCATTTT
d_call: TRBD1; cdr3_length: 15; clone_size: NA; j_call: TRBJ1-1; v_call: TRBV11-2; cdr3_aa: CASSLGKQGVTEAFF; cdr3_nt: TGTGCTAGCAGCTTAGGAAAACAGGGGGTAACTGAAGCTTTCTTT
d_call: NA; cdr3_length: 13; clone_size: NA; j_call: TRBJ2-6; v_call: TRBV10-1; cdr3_aa: CASGNSGANVLTF; cdr3_nt: TGCGCCAGCGGCAACTCTGGGGCCAACGTCCTGACTTTC
d_call: NA; cdr3_length: 12; clone_size: NA; j_call: TRBJ1-5; v_call: TRBV7-9; cdr3_aa: CATGDGNQPQHF; cdr3_nt: TGTGCCACGGGGGACGGCAATCAGCCCCAGCATTTT
d_call: TRBD1; cdr3_length: 12; clone_size: NA; j_call: TRBJ1-2; v_call: TRBV9; cdr3_aa: CASRGQSDGYTF; cdr3_nt: TGTGCCAGCAGGGGACAGTCGGATGGCTACACCTTC
d_call: TRBD2; cdr3_length: 15; clone_size: NA; j_call: TRBJ2-3; v_call: TRBV6-6; cdr3_aa: CASSSRGGWTDTQYF; cdr3_nt: TGTGCCAGCAGCTCCCGCGGGGGGTGGACAGATACGCAGTATTTT
d_call: NA; cdr3_length: 14; clone_size: NA; j_call: TRBJ1-1; v_call: TRBV5-6; cdr3_aa: CASSFNSGNTEAFF; cdr3_nt: TGTGCCAGCAGCTTTAACTCAGGGAACACTGAAGCTTTCTTT
d_call: NA; cdr3_length: 13; clone_size: NA; j_call: TRBJ1-5; v_call: TRBV7-2; cdr3_aa: CASSLGGEQPQHF; cdr3_nt: TGTGCCAGCAGCCTGGGTGGGGAGCAGCCCCAGCATTTT
d_call: NA; cdr3_length: 14; clone_size: NA; j_call: TRBJ2-1; v_call: TRBV15; cdr3_aa: CATSDQGGYNEQFF; cdr3_nt: TGTGCCACCAGCGACCAGGGCGGCTACAATGAGCAGTTCTTC
d_call: NA; cdr3_length: 13; clone_size: NA; j_call: TRBJ1-4; v_call: TRBV5-1; cdr3_aa: CASRGGSNEKLFF; cdr3_nt: TGCGCCAGCAGGGGGGGATCTAATGAAAAACTGTTTTTT
d_call: TRBD1; cdr3_length: 15; clone_size: NA; j_call: TRBJ2-7; v_call: TRBV9; cdr3_aa: CASSGSGQGGYEQYF; cdr3_nt: TGTGCCAGCAGCGGCTCGGGACAGGGGGGTTACGAGCAGTACTTC
d_call: NA; cdr3_length: 14; clone_size: NA; j_call: TRBJ2-3; v_call: TRBV7-9; cdr3_aa: CASSLAWGADTQYF; cdr3_nt: TGTGCCAGCAGCTTAGCGTGGGGGGCAGATACGCAGTATTTT
d_call: TRBD2; cdr3_length: 17; clone_size: NA; j_call: TRBJ2-7; v_call: TRBV19; cdr3_aa: CASSKGSGAPKGYEQYF; cdr3_nt: TGTGCCAGTAGTAAGGGTAGCGGGGCCCCAAAGGGCTACGAGCAGTACTTC
d_call: NA; cdr3_length: 13; clone_size: NA; j_call: TRBJ2-7; v_call: TRBV7-2; cdr3_aa: CASSASGTYEQYF; cdr3_nt: TGTGCCAGCAGCGCCTCAGGGACCTACGAGCAGTACTTC
d_call: NA; cdr3_length: 13; clone_size: NA; j_call: TRBJ2-7; v_call: TRBV7-8; cdr3_aa: CASSLKPLGEQYF; cdr3_nt: TGTGCCAGCAGCTTAAAACCACTGGGCGAGCAGTACTTC
d_call: TRBD1; cdr3_length: 17; clone_size: few; j_call: TRBJ2-5; v_call: TRBV2; cdr3_aa: CASTHPWDRVSLETQYF; cdr3_nt: TGTGCCAGCACCCACCCGTGGGACAGGGTGAGTCTGGAGACCCAGTACTTC
d_call: NA; cdr3_length: 12; clone_size: NA; j_call: TRBJ1-1; v_call: TRBV28; cdr3_aa: CASRRGWVEAFF; cdr3_nt: TGTGCCAGCAGACGGGGATGGGTTGAAGCTTTCTTT
d_call: NA; cdr3_length: 15; clone_size: NA; j_call: TRBJ2-7; v_call: TRBV5-4; cdr3_aa: CASSPGGGLTYEQYF; cdr3_nt: TGTGCCAGCAGCCCCGGCGGCGGGTTGACGTACGAGCAGTACTTC
d_call: NA; cdr3_length: 16; clone_size: NA; j_call: TRBJ2-3; v_call: TRBV19; cdr3_aa: CASSMHYSLSTDTQYF; cdr3_nt: TGTGCCAGTAGTATGCACTATTCCCTAAGCACAGATACGCAGTATTTT
d_call: NA; cdr3_length: 14; clone_size: few; j_call: TRBJ1-4; v_call: TRBV18; cdr3_aa: CASSPPGEGPKLFF; cdr3_nt: TGTGCCAGCTCACCACCTGGGGAGGGTCCGAAACTGTTTTTT
d_call: NA; cdr3_length: 11; clone_size: NA; j_call: TRBJ2-1; v_call: TRBV5-1; cdr3_aa: CTSSLYTGLFF; cdr3_nt: TGCACCAGCAGCTTGTATACGGGTCTGTTCTTC
d_call: TRBD1; cdr3_length: 14; clone_size: NA; j_call: TRBJ1-6; v_call: TRBV9; cdr3_aa: CASSDRGHNSPLHF; cdr3_nt: TGTGCCAGCAGCGACAGGGGGCATAATTCACCCCTCCACTTT
d_call: TRBD1; cdr3_length: 16; clone_size: few; j_call: TRBJ2-5; v_call: TRBV28; cdr3_aa: CASTRDRGVILETQYF; cdr3_nt: TGTGCCAGCACGAGGGACAGGGGGGTTATCTTGGAGACCCAGTACTTC
d_call: NA; cdr3_length: 14; clone_size: NA; j_call: TRBJ2-5; v_call: TRBV30; cdr3_aa: CAWSGARGWETQYF; cdr3_nt: TGTGCCTGGAGTGGGGCCCGTGGGTGGGAGACCCAGTACTTC
d_call: TRBD2; cdr3_length: 18; clone_size: NA; j_call: TRBJ2-7; v_call: TRBV7-7; cdr3_aa: CASSFTLLGRGGSYEQYF; cdr3_nt: TGTGCCAGCAGCTTTACCCTCTTGGGGCGGGGGGGCTCCTACGAGCAGTACTTC
d_call: TRBD1; cdr3_length: 19; clone_size: once; j_call: TRBJ1-4; v_call: TRBV14; cdr3_aa: CASSRGPGQGDLTNEKLFF; cdr3_nt: TGTGCCAGCAGCCGAGGACCGGGACAGGGGGACCTAACTAATGAAAAACTGTTTTTT
d_call: TRBD2; cdr3_length: 18; clone_size: NA; j_call: TRBJ2-3; v_call: TRBV5-8; cdr3_aa: CASSLVGSGGSGTDTQYF; cdr3_nt: TGTGCCAGCAGCTTGGTCGGTAGCGGGGGGTCGGGCACAGATACGCAGTATTTT
d_call: NA; cdr3_length: 14; clone_size: NA; j_call: TRBJ2-7; v_call: TRBV2; cdr3_aa: CASSEGRTYSEQYF; cdr3_nt: TGTGCCAGCAGTGAAGGAAGGACATATAGCGAGCAGTACTTC
d_call: TRBD2; cdr3_length: 17; clone_size: NA; j_call: TRBJ2-3; v_call: TRBV10-3; cdr3_aa: CAISTPGLAAIGDTQYF; cdr3_nt: TGTGCCATCAGTACACCGGGACTAGCCGCGATAGGGGATACGCAGTATTTT
d_call: NA; cdr3_length: 15; clone_size: NA; j_call: TRBJ2-1; v_call: TRBV7-9; cdr3_aa: CASSIDSRPLGEQFF; cdr3_nt: TGTGCCAGCAGCATAGACAGCAGGCCCCTTGGGGAGCAGTTCTTC
d_call: NA; cdr3_length: 14; clone_size: NA; j_call: TRBJ2-3; v_call: TRBV11-1; cdr3_aa: CASSPQISTDTQYF; cdr3_nt: TGTGCCAGCAGCCCCCAGATTTCCACAGATACGCAGTATTTT
d_call: TRBD2; cdr3_length: 15; clone_size: NA; j_call: TRBJ2-3; v_call: TRBV7-9; cdr3_aa: CASSFERGITDTQYF; cdr3_nt: TGTGCCAGCAGCTTTGAGCGGGGGATCACAGATACGCAGTATTTT
d_call: TRBD1; cdr3_length: 17; clone_size: NA; j_call: TRBJ1-5; v_call: TRBV16; cdr3_aa: CASSPQLTGAVGQPQHF; cdr3_nt: TGTGCCAGCAGCCCGCAATTAACAGGGGCTGTAGGTCAGCCCCAGCATTTT
d_call: NA; cdr3_length: 15; clone_size: NA; j_call: TRBJ1-1; v_call: TRBV7-8; cdr3_aa: CASSLAGPGGTEAFF; cdr3_nt: TGTGCCAGCAGCTTAGCGGGCCCGGGGGGGACTGAAGCTTTCTTT
d_call: NA; cdr3_length: 13; clone_size: few; j_call: TRBJ1-3; v_call: TRBV11-2; cdr3_aa: CASSFPGGNTIYF; cdr3_nt: TGTGCCAGCAGCTTCCCCGGTGGAAACACCATATATTTT
d_call: TRBD1; cdr3_length: 14; clone_size: NA; j_call: TRBJ1-1; v_call: TRBV25-1; cdr3_aa: CASSETGITEGAFF; cdr3_nt: TGTGCCAGCAGTGAGACAGGGATTACCGAAGGAGCTTTCTTT